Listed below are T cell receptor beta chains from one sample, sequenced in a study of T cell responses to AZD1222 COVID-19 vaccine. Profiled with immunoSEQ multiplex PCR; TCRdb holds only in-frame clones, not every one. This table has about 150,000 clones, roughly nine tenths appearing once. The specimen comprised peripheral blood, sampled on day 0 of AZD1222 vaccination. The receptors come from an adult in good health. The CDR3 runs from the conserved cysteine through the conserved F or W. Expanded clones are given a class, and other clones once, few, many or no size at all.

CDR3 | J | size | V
CASSGRLYNEQFF | TRBJ2-1 | NA | TRBV9
CASTGGAVYGYTF | TRBJ1-2 | NA | TRBV2
CASSSNRGRNYGYTF | TRBJ1-2 | once | TRBV27
CASSYRGLTYEQYF | TRBJ2-7 | NA | TRBV6-5
CASTYDRDRGHGYTF | TRBJ1-2 | NA | TRBV19
CASATGGPSYNEQFF | TRBJ2-1 | NA | TRBV3-1/TRBV3-2
CASSGMDTQYF | TRBJ2-3 | NA | TRBV12-5
CASSLYPPSNYGYTF | TRBJ1-2 | NA | TRBV5-6
CAWVDSWSGYTF | TRBJ1-2 | NA | TRBV30
CASSQVWAPHPTDTQYF | TRBJ2-3 | NA | TRBV5-1
CASSQGGGHSPLHF | TRBJ1-6 | few | TRBV4-3
CAWSVTEANYGYTF | TRBJ1-2 | NA | TRBV30
CASSISRGLTEAFF | TRBJ1-1 | NA | TRBV19
CASSDASGGEDTQYF | TRBJ2-3 | NA | TRBV2
CSVDASSGANVLTF | TRBJ2-6 | NA | TRBV29-1
CASSFSRAVGGNTIYF | TRBJ1-3 | NA | TRBV6-6
CASSLGDRVVWDGYTF | TRBJ1-2 | NA | TRBV11-2
CASSSSQEWSYNEQFF | TRBJ2-1 | NA | TRBV28
CASSNQGTGGFIHYGYTF | TRBJ1-2 | NA | TRBV18
CASSPRGTDTQYF | TRBJ2-3 | NA | TRBV3-1/TRBV3-2
CASSVGLADTDTQYF | TRBJ2-3 | NA | TRBV19
CAISESEVREISPLHF | TRBJ1-6 | NA | TRBV10-3
CASSLSGDFSSPLHF | TRBJ1-6 | NA | TRBV28
CASRGQSGPGYTF | TRBJ1-2 | NA | TRBV18
CASSQWGTEAFF | TRBJ1-1 | NA | TRBV19
CASSQNSANTGELFF | TRBJ2-2 | NA | TRBV18
CASSLLGGGYGYTF | TRBJ1-2 | NA | TRBV28
CASSLNRGGWETQYF | TRBJ2-5 | NA | TRBV7-2
CASSSQGEAFF | TRBJ1-1 | NA | TRBV11-1
CASSPLGFDPTDTQYF | TRBJ2-3 | NA | TRBV4-1
CASNWGTNEKLFF | TRBJ1-4 | NA | TRBV2
CASSLVADTYEQYF | TRBJ2-7 | NA | TRBV7-2
CASSPKPHPDGGSWNGYTF | TRBJ1-2 | NA | TRBV7-9
CTSSQPVRIF | TRBJ1-1 | NA | TRBV1
CASSYHRGSNQPQHF | TRBJ1-5 | NA | TRBV7-9
CASRLPQTPNYGYTF | TRBJ1-2 | few | TRBV12-2
CASSVDAGSGYEQYF | TRBJ2-7 | NA | TRBV9
CASARGDTDTQYF | TRBJ2-3 | NA | TRBV5-1
CASSGLRASRGYTF | TRBJ1-2 | NA | TRBV6-2/TRBV6-3
CASSLRDSDGYTF | TRBJ1-2 | NA | TRBV5-1
CASSVEGSSYEQYF | TRBJ2-7 | NA | TRBV9
CASSLLGNDGSPLHF | TRBJ1-6 | NA | TRBV5-1
CASSKEGSSDEQYF | TRBJ2-7 | NA | TRBV21-1
CAIGLDGYTF | TRBJ1-2 | few | TRBV10-3
CASRQRVAAAEAFF | TRBJ1-1 | NA | TRBV27
CASSSMRLDNEQFF | TRBJ2-1 | NA | TRBV7-8
CASSQDFGQSYEQYF | TRBJ2-7 | NA | TRBV4-3
CASSLGLAEYNEQFF | TRBJ2-1 | NA | TRBV18
CASSQDGNQPQHF | TRBJ1-5 | NA | TRBV4-2
CASGGWENTEAFF | TRBJ1-1 | NA | TRBV5-1